This T cell receptor beta chain was observed in a study of STAT5B mutations in CD4+ large granular lymphocyte leukemia. Broader study findings: CD4-sorted patient repertoires seemed more clonal than healthy CD4+ repertoires. Main leukemic clonotypes were patient-specific, but roughly 26% appeared at low frequency elsewhere.

About this clone itself: Its antigen is unknown.

The CDR3 is 14 amino acids. Germline V gives CDR1 SGHTA, CDR2 FQGNSA. Trimming pared 1 base from V and 0 bases from J, leaving 6 bases between. Libraries were prepared by immunoSEQ multiplex PCR; TCRdb keeps only in-frame clonotypes and omits some of them. The table has about 34,000 clones, about three quarters seen once. The V gene is TRBV7-2, the J gene TRBJ2-5; D is undetermined. The TCR sequence derives from a human donor in good health. Input material: CD4+ T cells from blood buffy coats. CDR3 nucleotide sequence: TGTGCCAGCAGCTTAGAAGGACACCAAGAGACCCAGTACTTC. Translation gives CASSLEGHQETQYF.